Listed below are T cell receptor beta chains from one sample, sequenced in a study of T cell repertoires in cytomegalovirus infection. Using its own MiXCR run on the reads, TCRdb lists one record per CDR3 protein. Of almost 300,000 distinct CDR3 sequences listed, roughly a tenth are singletons. The source material was PBMCs. These receptors all come from a human donor in good health (CMV status not recorded). Some clones in this sample may be carry-over from other donors' samples. Both conserved end residues are part of each CDR3. D genes are given only for firm matches. Expanded clones are given a class, and other clones once, few, many or no size at all.

d_call j_call clone_size v_call cdr3_aa cdr3_nt
- TRBJ2-2 many TRBV6-1 CASRQGNIGELFF TGTGCCAGCAGGCAGGGGAACATCGGGGAGCTGTTTTTT
- TRBJ2-7 many TRBV20-1 CSAREHSTNYEQYF TGCAGTGCTAGAGAACACTCAACAAACTACGAGCAGTACTTC
TRBD2 TRBJ2-2 few TRBV7-9 CASSLASGYAGELFF TGTGCCAGCAGCTTAGCTAGCGGGTACGCCGGGGAGCTGTTTTTT
- TRBJ1-5 - TRBV7-2 CASSRGTLYNSNQPQHF TGTGCCAGCAGCCGCGGGACACTCTATAATAGCAATCAGCCCCAGCATTTT
- TRBJ1-5 many TRBV25-1 CASSESRWTENQPQHF TGTGCCAGCAGTGAATCCAGGTGGACAGAAAATCAGCCCCAGCATTTT
TRBD2 TRBJ2-1 - TRBV3-1 CASLNSGTLDEQFF TGTGCCAGCCTTAATAGCGGGACGTTAGATGAGCAGTTCTTC
- TRBJ1-1 many TRBV6-1 CASSYTQGWNTEAFF TGTGCCAGCAGTTATACACAGGGTTGGAACACTGAAGCTTTCTTT
- TRBJ2-7 few TRBV5-1 CASSLEAGGGYEQYF TGCGCCAGCAGCTTGGAGGCAGGGGGAGGCTACGAGCAGTACTTC
TRBD2 TRBJ2-2 many TRBV2 CASIPTSPAGELFF TGTGCCAGCATTCCGACTAGCCCCGCCGGGGAGCTGTTTTTT
TRBD2 TRBJ2-5 - TRBV20-1 CSAKRGQKETQYF TGCAGTGCTAAGCGGGGGCAGAAAGAGACCCAGTACTTC
TRBD2 TRBJ2-3 - TRBV20-1 CSAPRTSGGLYDTQYF TGCAGTGCTCCTCGGACTAGCGGGGGGCTGTACGATACGCAGTATTTT
- TRBJ2-2 many TRBV19 CASSIRTDNTGELFF TGTGCCAGTAGTATAAGGACAGATAACACCGGGGAGCTGTTTTTT
TRBD1 TRBJ2-1 - TRBV20-1 CSARVGGPGYYNEQFF TGCAGTGCTCGAGTAGGGGGCCCAGGATACTACAATGAGCAGTTCTTC
- TRBJ2-3 many TRBV7-9 CASSFRLSTDTQYF TGTGCCAGCAGCTTCCGTCTAAGCACAGATACGCAGTATTTT
TRBD2 TRBJ2-7 many TRBV6-6 CASHPGGSSYEQYF TGTGCCAGCCACCCGGGGGGGAGCTCCTACGAGCAGTACTTC
TRBD1 TRBJ1-5 few TRBV20-1 CSARDPGDRAHQPQHF TGCAGTGCTAGAGATCCGGGTGACAGGGCACATCAGCCCCAGCATTTT
TRBD2 TRBJ2-5 many TRBV7-8 CASALLATQETQYF TGTGCCAGCGCCCTACTAGCGACCCAGGAGACCCAGTACTTC
TRBD2 TRBJ2-1 many TRBV7-2 CASSPLGTSGYEQFF TGTGCCAGCAGCCCCCTCGGGACTAGCGGCTATGAGCAGTTCTTC
- TRBJ1-2 - TRBV10-3 CAISDGGGNYGYTF TGTGCCATCAGTGACGGGGGGGGTAACTATGGCTACACCTTC
- TRBJ2-7 - TRBV14 CASSLGVSYEQYF TGTGCCAGCAGCCTCGGGGTGTCCTACGAGCAGTACTTC
TRBD2 TRBJ2-1 many TRBV3-1 CASSQASGGANEQFF TGTGCCAGCAGCCAAGCTTCCGGGGGGGCTAATGAGCAGTTCTTC
- TRBJ2-1 many TRBV29-1 CSVVGRFNNEQFF TGCAGCGTTGTGGGGCGCTTCAACAATGAGCAGTTCTTC
TRBD1 TRBJ1-6 many TRBV18 CASSPQSGQGNSPLHF TGTGCCAGCTCACCCCAGTCCGGACAGGGTAATTCACCCCTCCACTTT
- TRBJ2-4 many TRBV28 CASSVTTLAKNIQYF TGTGCCAGCAGTGTCACGACACTAGCCAAAAACATTCAGTACTTC
TRBD1 TRBJ1-2 - TRBV2 CASSLQGVSNYGYTF TGTGCCAGCAGCCTACAGGGGGTGTCTAACTATGGCTACACCTTC
TRBD2 TRBJ2-1 few TRBV4-1 CASIGTSGEQFF TGCGCCAGCATCGGGACTAGCGGTGAGCAGTTCTTC
- TRBJ1-2 many TRBV28 CASSSPGANGYTF TGTGCCAGCAGTTCTCCGGGAGCCAATGGCTACACCTTC
- TRBJ1-1 many TRBV7-2 CASSPATEAFF TGTGCCAGCAGCCCGGCCACTGAAGCTTTCTTT
- TRBJ2-2 many TRBV6-2/TRBV6-3 CASSYSYMPTGELFF TGTGCCAGCAGTTACTCGTACATGCCCACCGGGGAGCTGTTTTTT
TRBD2 TRBJ2-5 many TRBV28 CASSFLSGGQETQYF TGTGCCAGCAGTTTTTTATCGGGGGGCCAAGAGACCCAGTACTTC
TRBD1 TRBJ2-1 few TRBV9 CASSVAGTGRDEQFF TGTGCCAGCAGCGTAGCCGGGACAGGGAGAGATGAGCAGTTCTTC
TRBD1 TRBJ1-6 - TRBV18 CASSTDRVWGNSPLHF TGTGCCAGCTCAACGGACAGGGTCTGGGGAAATTCACCCCTCCACTTT
- TRBJ1-1 many TRBV12-3/TRBV12-4 CASNLGGVSTEAFF TGTGCCAGCAATTTAGGAGGGGTTAGTACTGAAGCTTTCTTT
- TRBJ2-5 many TRBV10-3 CAIRGGAGETQYF TGTGCCATCAGAGGGGGGGCCGGGGAGACCCAGTACTTC
TRBD2 TRBJ2-1 many TRBV20-1 CSARPAGGAFYNEQFF TGCAGTGCTAGACCAGCGGGGGGGGCGTTCTACAATGAGCAGTTCTTC
- TRBJ2-4 - TRBV19 CASSLYRERSNIQYF TGTGCCAGTAGTCTCTACAGGGAACGCTCGAACATTCAGTACTTC
- TRBJ2-6 - TRBV19 CASSILPGANVLTF TGTGCCAGTAGTATTCTTCCTGGGGCCAACGTCCTGACTTTC
- TRBJ2-2 - TRBV20-1 CSAPRTATGELFF TGCAGTGCTCCTCGGACGGCCACCGGGGAGCTGTTTTTT
TRBD2 TRBJ2-5 - TRBV20-1 CSAYKAGGRQETQYF TGCAGTGCTTACAAAGCGGGGGGCCGGCAAGAGACCCAGTACTTC
TRBD1 TRBJ2-2 few TRBV6-5 CASLPGTGGFTGELFF TGTGCCAGCTTACCTGGGACAGGGGGCTTTACCGGGGAGCTGTTTTTT
TRBD1 TRBJ1-2 many TRBV12-3/TRBV12-4 CASTLTGGGYGYTF TGTGCCAGCACTCTGACAGGGGGCGGCTATGGCTACACCTTC
- TRBJ2-1 many TRBV7-2 CASSLSIYQERLF TGTGCCAGCAGCTTGAGTATTTACCAGGAGAGGCTCTTC
TRBD1 TRBJ2-3 many TRBV12-3/TRBV12-4 CASSFRTGDADTQYF TGTGCCAGCAGTTTCCGGACAGGGGACGCAGATACGCAGTATTTT
- TRBJ2-6 many TRBV7-3 CASSLSGRGPGANVLTF TGTGCCAGCAGCTTAAGCGGCAGGGGTCCTGGGGCCAACGTCCTGACTTTC
- TRBJ2-3 - TRBV19 CASSSTSPGTDTQYF TGTGCCAGTAGTTCCACTAGTCCTGGCACAGATACGCAGTATTTT
TRBD2 TRBJ2-1 many TRBV5-1 CASSHASGGRDEQFF TGCGCCAGCAGCCACGCTAGCGGGGGGCGGGATGAGCAGTTCTTC
- TRBJ1-1 many TRBV25-1 CASRPGGGMNTEAFF TGTGCCAGCAGGCCCGGAGGGGGGATGAACACTGAAGCTTTCTTT
- TRBJ1-1 - TRBV5-5 CASRTGAQAFF TGTGCCAGCAGGACGGGCGCCCAAGCTTTCTTT